The 2 T cell receptor beta chains listed next were all sequenced from one sample in a study of cytomegalovirus exposure and HLA in healthy donors. Libraries were prepared by immunoSEQ multiplex PCR; TCRdb keeps only in-frame clonotypes and omits some of them. The profile shows 150,000 to 200,000 clones, approximately 89% of them singletons. Sequenced material: PBMCs. The receptors shown here come from a young man in good health and CMV-seropositive.

This clone was observed a single time. V is TRBV14 and J is TRBJ1-1, with D possibly TRBD1 on 6 matching bases. Trimming pared 4 bases from V and 4 bases from J, leaving 13 bases between. Germline V gives CDR1 SGHDN, CDR2 FVKESK. This CDR3 is built from 14 residues. The CDR3 spells CASSPTGLGTEAFF. CDR3 in DNA: TGTGCCAGCAGCCCCACAGGGTTAGGCACTGAAGCTTTCTTT.

This sequence joins TRBV7-8 and TRBJ2-7, with 7 bases fitting TRBD1. With 5 bases clipped from V and 2 bases from J, the junction kept 3 bases outside the gene matches. CDR3 length: 13 residues. Germline-derived CDR1 and CDR2 are SGHVS and FQNEAQ. CDR3 sequence: CASSIGTAYEQYF. The CDR3 bases are TGTGCCAGCAGCATCGGGACAGCCTACGAGCAGTACTTC.